This TCR beta chain is from a study of shared T cell receptors in the human thymus. This CDR3 spans 16 amino acids. Trimming shortened V by 5 bases and J by 7 bases, and 24 bases separated the two germline ends. Germline CDR1 SGHTA, CDR2 FQGNSA. Data came from immunoSEQ multiplex PCR; TCRdb stores just in-frame clones and leaves some out. The repertoire holds approximately 730,000 clones, with approximately 83% as singletons. The sample was also reused in another study, on human thymus T cells.

Material: thymocytes. The sequence derives from a girl under three years old with a congenital heart defect. The chain is built from TRBV7-2 and TRBJ2-7, with TRBD1 as a possible D gene (6 bases). The CDR3 sequence is CASSHRRSGTSQEQYF. CDR3 DNA: TGTGCCAGCAGCCACCGTAGATCCGGGACATCCCAGGAGCAGTACTTC.